In its sample, the clone carrying this TCR beta chain was seen a few times. Researchers prepared the TCRbeta library using unique molecular identifiers, the study reports. TCRdb reanalysed the PCR reads using MiXCR and keeps one entry per CDR3 protein. Of around 600,000 distinct CDR3 sequences in the sample, roughly a tenth were seen once. The V gene lost 1 base and the J gene lost 1 base, with 8 bases spanning the gap. Germline values: CDR1 SQVTM, CDR2 ANQGSEA. There are 14 residues in the CDR3. This specimen comes from a study of T-cell reconstitution after alpha-beta-depleted transplantation in children.

The sequence came from a human donor who donated a stem cell graft to a child with acute myeloid leukemia. This specimen was PBMCs from the stem cell graft donor, taken from the stem cell graft. The chain recombines TRBV29-1 with TRBJ2-1; unclear D gene. DNA of the CDR3: TGCAGCGTTGAAGCCGGGCCTTCCTACAATGAGCAGTTCTTC. As protein: CSVEAGPSYNEQFF.